The 30 T cell receptor beta chains below were found in one sample sequenced in a study of blood T cell repertoires in COVID-19. The assay was immunoSEQ multiplex PCR, and TCRdb's table has in-frame clones only and misses some. The sample records over 250,000 clones, around 90% being singletons. Sequencing was carried out using peripheral blood. These receptors all stem from a man aged 50 to 60 with acute or convalescent COVID-19.

CDR3 region: CASSPGRGVYNSPLHF. The CDR3 nucleotides read TGTGCCAGCAGTCCCGGACGGGGGGTTTATAATTCACCCCTCCACTTT. The chain recombines TRBV2 with TRBJ1-6; D is possibly TRBD1 (5 bases). Germline V gene sequence: CDR1 SNHLY, CDR2 FYNNEI. The CDR3 runs to 16 residues. The V and J ends lost 5 bases and 4 bases respectively, with 15 bases between them.

A remark on this clone: The sample contains more than one DNA sequence encoding this CDR3. The chain has TRBV3-1 (or the pseudogene TRBV3-2) and TRBJ2-5; 8 nucleotides match TRBD2. CDR1 and CDR2 (germline): LGHDT, YNNKEL (reference sequence). V shed 4 bases, J shed 4 bases, and the junction held 2 bases outside the gene matches. CDR3 length: 13 amino acids. The CDR3 bases are TGTGCCAGCAGCCCACGGGGGGGAGAGACCCAGTACTTC. Amino acids: CASSPRGGETQYF.

J is TRBJ2-7 and V is TRBV6-5; D is undetermined. CDR3 length equals 14 residues. Looked up from germline, CDR1 is MNHEY and CDR2 is SVGAGI. The V and J ends lost 7 bases and 0 bases respectively, with 13 bases between them. The CDR3 DNA sequence: TGTGCCAGCACTCCGCATCCGAGCTCCTACGAGCAGTACTTC. Its translation is CASTPHPSSYEQYF.

V gene TRBV30 combines with J gene TRBJ2-1; D not resolved. CDR3 length: 13 residues. Germline-derived CDR1 and CDR2 are GTSNPN and SVGIG (reference sequence). V was shortened by 3 bases and J by 4 bases, with 10 bases between the two germline ends. The CDR3 is CAWRTSRYNEQFF. For the CDR3, the DNA is TGTGCCTGGAGGACCTCGCGGTACAATGAGCAGTTCTTC.

This clone was detected once. The chain joins TRBV20-1 to TRBJ2-3; D may be TRBD1 (5 bases). Germline loops: CDR1 DFQATT, CDR2 SNEGSKA (reference sequence). CDR3 length: 14 residues. V was pared by 3 bases and J by 2 bases, with 12 bases between. The CDR3 is CSASPPTATDTQYF. In nucleotides, the CDR3 is TGCAGTGCTAGTCCCCCGACAGCCACAGATACGCAGTATTTT.

This clone occurred once. This chain joins TRBV5-1 and TRBJ1-4; TRBD1 might be the D (5 bases). The CDR3 is 14 amino acids. Trimming took 0 bases from V and 7 from J, leaving 10 bases between them. The germline V gene encodes CDR1 SGHRS and CDR2 YFSETQ. The CDR3: CASSLEGRGEKLFF. The CDR3 DNA is TGCGCCAGCAGCTTGGAAGGGAGGGGTGAAAAACTGTTTTTT.

This chain joins TRBV14 and TRBJ2-1, with 8 bases that match TRBD2. Germline V gene data show CDR1 as SGHDN and CDR2 as FVKESK. This CDR3 region has 17 residues. V trimming: 0 bases; J trimming: 2 bases; junction bases outside the gene matches: 6. The CDR3 nucleotides are TGTGCCAGCAGCCAAGATGGGGCGGGGGGCCCCTACAATGAGCAGTTCTTC. Its protein is CASSQDGAGGPYNEQFF.

The chain carries TRBV3-1 (or the pseudogene TRBV3-2) and TRBJ2-5; 13 bases agree with TRBD2. V was pared by 5 bases and J by 7 bases, with 13 bases of the junction left unmatched. Germline-derived CDR1 and CDR2 are LGHDT and YNNKEL (reference sequence). The CDR3 length is 17 residues. The CDR3 DNA follows: TGTGCCAGCAGCATAAGAAGGACTAGCGGGGGAGAGGGGACCCAGTACTTC. Amino acid sequence: CASSIRRTSGGEGTQYF.

The chain has TRBV18 and TRBJ1-4; a possible D gene is TRBD1 (5 bases). CDR3 length: 14 amino acids. The germline gives CDR1 KGHSH, CDR2 LQKENI. Trimming shortened V by 2 bases and J by 6 bases, and 10 bases separated the two germline ends. This CDR3 is CASSPWGRDEKLFF. CDR3 DNA sequence: TGTGCCAGCTCACCATGGGGGAGGGATGAAAAACTGTTTTTT.

Only a few counts were recorded for this clone. The V gene is TRBV30, the J gene TRBJ1-6; 10 bases align to TRBD1. The CDR3 consists of 18 residues. The germline CDR1 and CDR2 sequences are GTSNPN and SVGIG (reference sequence). The junction had 10 bases not matched to a gene; V was cut back by 5 bases and J by 0 bases. The chain's CDR3 is CAWSRDRGYSSYNSPLHF. For the CDR3, the DNA is TGTGCCTGGTCCAGGGACAGGGGCTACAGCTCCTATAATTCACCCCTCCACTTT.

This chain links TRBV3-1 (or the pseudogene TRBV3-2) with TRBJ1-2, with D unclear. CDR3 size: 12 residues. CDR1 is LGHDT, CDR2 YNNKEL, per germline (reference sequence). V gave up 4 bases and J gave up 8 bases, with 11 bases separating them. The CDR3 nucleotides read TGTGCCAGCAGCCCCGGCCCCAGGGGCTACACCTTC. Translation gives CASSPGPRGYTF.

This clone appeared a single time. This chain connects TRBV3-1 (or the pseudogene TRBV3-2) to TRBJ2-7, with 10 positions matching TRBD1. V dropped 0 bases and J dropped 3; count of bases not matched to a gene: 8. The CDR3 loop spans 17 amino acids. Germline assignment: CDR1 LGHDT and CDR2 YNNKEL (reference sequence). In DNA form, the CDR3 reads TGTGCCAGCAGCCAAGAATGGGACAGGGGATACTTCTACGAGCAGTACTTC. It specifies CASSQEWDRGYFYEQYF.

In its sample, this clone was seen a few times. The rearrangement joins TRBV5-4 to TRBJ2-3; TRBD1 matches at 8 bases. The ends lost 2 bases at V and 0 bases at J; junction bases unmatched: 5. The germline V gene encodes CDR1 SGHNT and CDR2 YYREEE (reference sequence). This CDR3 contains 16 residues. The CDR3 region is CASSFPRGPSTDTQYF. The DNA for the CDR3 is TGTGCCAGCAGCTTCCCCAGGGGGCCTAGCACAGATACGCAGTATTTT.

The genes are TRBV19 and TRBJ2-3; 9 bases are shared with TRBD2. There are 17 residues in the CDR3. V was pared by 2 bases and J by 2 bases, with 8 bases of the junction left unmatched. Germline CDR1 and CDR2: LNHDA and SQIVND (reference sequence). Here the CDR3 DNA reads TGTGCCAGTAGTATATCGGTAGCGGGGGCTTACACAGATACGCAGTATTTT. Amino acid sequence: CASSISVAGAYTDTQYF.

The chain has TRBV27 and TRBJ2-3; 8 bases are shared with TRBD2. Germline V CDR1 and CDR2: MNHEY, SMNVEV (reference sequence). J was trimmed by 3 bases and V by 5 bases; bases with no gene match: 10. The CDR3 runs to 16 residues. The chain's CDR3 is CASSRLAPGGTDTQYF. The DNA for the CDR3 is TGTGCCAGCAGTCGACTAGCGCCCGGGGGGACAGATACGCAGTATTTT.

The rearrangement uses TRBV7-9 and TRBJ2-2; TRBD2 matches at 12 bases. The CDR3 totals 19 residues. The V gene's germline CDR1 is SEHNR and CDR2 FQNEAQ (reference sequence). Trimming took 5 bases from V and 1 from J; bases not matched to a gene: 11. The CDR3 nucleotides read TGTGCCAGCAGCCGCGGGACACCGGGACTAGCGGGGAACACCGGGGAGCTGTTTTTT. This codes for CASSRGTPGLAGNTGELFF.

The chain uses TRBV5-1 and TRBJ1-1; possibly TRBD1 for D (6 bases). CDR3 length: 15 amino acids. Deletions cut 6 bases from V and 1 base from J, with 16 bases between. Per germline, CDR1 SGHRS and CDR2 YFSETQ. The CDR3 reads CASTYTGTPNTEAFF. The CDR3 DNA reads TGCGCCAGCACCTACACCGGGACACCGAACACTGAAGCTTTCTTT.

CDR3 sequence reads: CASSPQPGEVSGNTIYF. The CDR3 region has the DNA TGTGCCAGCAGCCCCCAACCCGGGGAGGTATCCGGAAACACCATATATTTT. The chain uses TRBV3-1 (or the pseudogene TRBV3-2) and TRBJ1-3; D is unclear. Looked up from germline, CDR1 is LGHDT and CDR2 is YNNKEL (reference sequence). The germline V and J ends were trimmed by 4 bases and 4 bases, with 20 bases remaining between them. The CDR3 extends over 17 amino acids.

This chain links TRBV7-3 with TRBJ1-1; 7 bases fit TRBD1. V dropped 1 base and J dropped 6; count of bases not matched to a gene: 8. Germline CDR1 SGHTA, CDR2 FQGTGA. The CDR3 sequence is 15 residues long. DNA for the CDR3: TGTGCCAGCAGCTTAATAGGGGGCAAGGACTCTGAAGCTTTCTTT. Its protein product is CASSLIGGKDSEAFF.

The V gene is TRBV18, the J gene TRBJ2-3, with 10 positions matching TRBD1. The CDR3 runs to 16 residues. The germline gives CDR1 KGHSH, CDR2 LQKENI. With 1 base clipped from V and 4 bases from J, the junction kept 5 bases outside the gene matches. The CDR3 nucleotides read TGTGCCAGCTCACCACAGGGACAGGGGAACTCAGATACGCAGTATTTT. Translation: CASSPQGQGNSDTQYF. Looking up the rest from reference TRBV18 and TRBJ2-3 gives the full variable domain: NAGVMQNPRHLVRRRGQEARLRCSPMKGHSHVYWYRQLPEEGLKFMVYLQKENIIDESGMPKERFSAEFPKEGPSILRIQQVVRGDSAAYFCASSPQGQGNSDTQYFGPGTRLTVL.

The rearrangement uses TRBV27 and TRBJ1-1; TRBD1 might be the D (6 bases). The CDR3 covers 14 residues. V lost 2 bases and J 1 base, leaving 8 bases between the germline ends. CDR1 and CDR2 from the germline V gene are MNHEY and SMNVEV (reference sequence). The CDR3 reads CASSLIGGNTEAFF. The CDR3 DNA reads TGTGCCAGCAGTTTAATAGGGGGGAACACTGAAGCTTTCTTT.

This rearrangement joins TRBV5-8 to TRBJ1-5; 11 bases match TRBD1. The CDR3 has 15 amino acids. Germline lookup yields CDR1 SGHTS and CDR2 YDEGEE. V gave up 4 bases and J gave up 7 bases; unmatched junction bases: 7. CDR3 amino acids: CASSSGDRGGQPQHF. CDR3 coding DNA: TGTGCCAGCAGCAGCGGGGACAGGGGGGGGCAGCCCCAGCATTTT.

The rearrangement links TRBV6-5 to TRBJ1-1; 9 bases line up with TRBD1. The CDR3 sequence is 14 residues long. The V segment lost 5 bases and the J segment 3 bases; nucleotides outside the gene matches: 4. Germline CDR1 reads MNHEY; CDR2 reads SVGAGI. The CDR3 protein is CASSMDRGDTEAFF. The CDR3 bases are TGTGCCAGCAGTATGGACAGGGGTGACACTGAAGCTTTCTTT.

The chain links TRBV5-1 to TRBJ1-1; 9 nucleotides match TRBD1. The V segment lost 5 bases and the J segment 3 bases; nucleotides outside the gene matches: 23. CDR1 and CDR2 (germline): SGHRS, YFSETQ. The CDR3 totals 20 residues. The CDR3 is CASRPPRSGQGFILDTEAFF. The CDR3, as DNA: TGCGCCAGCAGACCACCAAGGTCTGGACAGGGGTTTATCTTAGACACTGAAGCTTTCTTT.

The chain uses TRBV6-6 and TRBJ1-1, with 8 bases fitting TRBD1. V lost 6 bases, J lost 6 bases, and 9 bases stayed unmatched. The germline V gene has CDR1 MNHNY and CDR2 SVGAGI (reference sequence). This CDR3 region has 14 residues. The CDR3: CASRTQGAKAEAFF. The CDR3, as DNA: TGTGCCAGCAGGACCCAGGGGGCCAAGGCTGAAGCTTTCTTT.

The V call is TRBV19, the J call TRBJ2-1, with D uncertain. CDR1 and CDR2 (germline): LNHDA, SQIVND (reference sequence). V dropped 7 bases and J dropped 2 bases, with 9 bases sitting between them. The CDR3 runs to 13 residues. The CDR3 nucleotides are TGTGCCAGTAAGAGGAGTCCCTACAATGAGCAGTTCTTC. This encodes CASKRSPYNEQFF.

For the CDR3, the DNA is TGTGCCAGCAGTTTCTATAGACTAGTAGTACGCACAGATACGCAGTATTTT. Residues: CASSFYRLVVRTDTQYF. The genes are TRBV27 and TRBJ2-3; TRBD2 is a possible D gene (6 bases). The CDR3 has 17 residues. Germline V CDR1 and CDR2: MNHEY, SMNVEV (reference sequence). The V and J ends lost 3 bases and 1 base respectively, with 17 bases between them.

This clone was detected only a few times. The CDR3 DNA reads as TGTGCCAGCAGCCGCGGACAGGGGTACGAGCAGTACTTC. Its translation: CASSRGQGYEQYF. The chain joins TRBV13 to TRBJ2-7; 9 bases fit TRBD1. Germline-derived CDR1 and CDR2 are PRHDT and FYEKMQ (reference sequence). V shed 5 bases and J 4 bases; nucleotides not matched to a gene: 3. The CDR3 is 13 residues long.

J is TRBJ2-3 and V is TRBV5-5; TRBD2 aligns across 13 bases. This CDR3 is built from 16 residues. In germline, CDR1 is SGHKS, CDR2 YYEKEE (reference sequence). Trimming removed 3 bases from V and 1 base from J; junction bases left unmatched: 2. CDR3 coding DNA: TGTGCCAGCAGCTCGGGGACTAGCGGGGGCACAGATACGCAGTATTTT. Residues: CASSSGTSGGTDTQYF.

This clone has only a few counts. V is TRBV5-1 and J is TRBJ1-1; D might be TRBD1 (6 bases). CDR1 is SGHRS and CDR2 is YFSETQ in the germline V gene. The length of the CDR3 is 14 residues. The V and J ends lost 1 base and 6 bases respectively, with 13 bases between them. CDR3 protein: CASSLPVRGAEAFF. CDR3 DNA sequence: TGCGCCAGCAGCTTGCCTGTCAGGGGCGCTGAAGCTTTCTTT.